This record covers a single T cell receptor (beta chain). Its antigen remains undetermined. Base qualities are not recorded, but no much larger clone differs from it by a single base. The sample originates from a study of vaccination and CD4 T cells after COVID-19 (dated 2022 in TCRdb). About the investigation overall: SARS-CoV-2 positivity had been established in the convalescent patients by nasal swab PCR, and mild disease was recorded in under ten of these patients and severe disease in one. The time from the second vaccine dose to post-vaccine blood sampling had a median of around 72 days and ranged from roughly 12 to 250 days. Participants received two doses of either the Pfizer-BioNTech BNT162b2 vaccine (n=8) or the Moderna mRNA-1273 vaccine (n=2). Culture stimuli were overlapping spike peptide pools from SARS-CoV-2 and from the common cold coronaviruses HCoV-NL63, HCoV-OC43 and HCoV-229E. Post-COVID blood samples from convalescent patients were collected a median of 101 days after diagnosis, with a range of about 35 to 161 days. The convalescent cohort included six males and four females, with two Hispanic individuals, seven Caucasians, two Asians and one multiracial person. As controls, cultures received a CEFX viral epitope pool (the positive control), an HIV-1 Nef peptide pool (the negative control), or no peptide at all. In approximately eleven COVID-19 convalescent patients and a handful of infection-naive healthy vaccine recipients, the spike-specific CD4+ TCR repertoire before mRNA vaccination was compared with the repertoire after mRNA vaccination. On the study overall, not on this receptor specifically: The study included relatively few convalescent patients and did not analyze early timepoints after natural infection. In convalescent patients, a median approximately 89% of post-vaccine SARS-CoV-2-reactive clones were detected only after vaccination, suggesting vaccine-specific priming. The median count of SARS-CoV-2-reactive clonotypes went up from roughly 21 after infection to 38 after vaccination, although the change was not significant. Nearly all vaccine-specific clones in convalescent patients (304 of 307) were mono-reactive for SARS-CoV-2 spike rather than cross-reactive with common cold coronaviruses.

Library preparation was by PCR. DNA from cultured CD4+ T cells was subjected to TCR sequencing with the Oncomine TCR Beta short-read assay at the Johns Hopkins FTIC core. The QIAamp micro DNA kit was used to extract genomic DNA from the cultured CD4+ T cells. The Oncomine TCR Beta libraries from cultured CD4+ T cells were pooled using unique dual indexes and then sequenced on an Illumina iSeq 100. The authors processed their data as follows. Non-productive sequences were removed, and CDR3s that did not start with C, did not end with F or W, or were shorter than 7 amino acids were discarded. The MANAFEST web application identified antigen-specific clonotypes by comparing peptide-stimulated wells against reference wells and other culture wells. An FDR below 0.05, an odds ratio above 5, and a productive frequency above 0.1% in at least two of three replicate wells were required for clones to be considered positive. Cross-reactive clonotypes were defined as significantly expanded in both SARS-CoV-2 spike wells and at least one common cold coronavirus spike condition. CDR3 homology was assessed with Levenshtein distances (stringdist) and unrooted phylogenetic trees (ape) in R version 3.6.1. In TCRdb, the public reads were trimmed at Q25 with fastp and aligned with MiXCR, with productive beta chains retained. Each record represents a unique CDR3 protein, reported with the most common genes and DNA among its rows. These V and J calls rely on TCRdb rather than the paper's analysis. The sample yields approximately 7,700 distinct CDR3 sequences; roughly 60% were counted once. The ten largest clonotypes hold less than 35% of the sample.

Per the publication, the treatment or condition label means: roughly ten-day PBMC culture with coronavirus spike peptide pools or control peptides (ViraFEST assay). The ViraFEST assay was used in the study, in which antigen-specific T cells were expanded with peptide pools and expanded clonotypes were subsequently identified by TCR sequencing. The convalescent patients' positive SARS-CoV-2 PCR tests fell between March and December 2020, which was before the Alpha, Beta and Delta variants emerged in the United States. Each well held roughly 2.2 million PBMCs cultured in IMDM containing about 5% human AB serum and approximately 9.8 IU/ml IL-2, with 10 ug/ml peptide pools added. Half of the culture medium was replaced with fresh IL-2-containing medium on days 3 and 7. After approximately eleven days of culture, CD4+ T cells were isolated by negative selection using the EasySep CD4+ T cell isolation kit. Ficoll-Paque Plus gradient centrifugation was used to isolate PBMCs from whole blood, and the isolated PBMCs were then either used fresh or cryopreserved at -140C. Each culture condition was generally run in triplicate wells.

The V end loses 2 bases and the J end loses 2 bases, and a stretch of 13 bases separates them. Looking up the germline V gene (reference sequence) yields CDR1 MNHEY and CDR2 SMNVEV. The CDR3 sequence holds 16 residues, the cysteine and phenylalanine included. Only the CDR3 DNA stays, 48 bases, in frame from base 1. The chain uses TRBV27 and TRBJ2-1, and perhaps TRBD2 as D gene, on 5 matching bases. Source material: CD4+ T cells from blood, cultured in vitro. The origin of this receptor is a human donor who had recovered from COVID-19. The CDR3 region: CASSLTDRRPYNEQFF. The DNA sequence follows: TGTGCCAGCAGTTTAACAGACCGGAGGCCCTACAATGAGCAGTTCTTC.